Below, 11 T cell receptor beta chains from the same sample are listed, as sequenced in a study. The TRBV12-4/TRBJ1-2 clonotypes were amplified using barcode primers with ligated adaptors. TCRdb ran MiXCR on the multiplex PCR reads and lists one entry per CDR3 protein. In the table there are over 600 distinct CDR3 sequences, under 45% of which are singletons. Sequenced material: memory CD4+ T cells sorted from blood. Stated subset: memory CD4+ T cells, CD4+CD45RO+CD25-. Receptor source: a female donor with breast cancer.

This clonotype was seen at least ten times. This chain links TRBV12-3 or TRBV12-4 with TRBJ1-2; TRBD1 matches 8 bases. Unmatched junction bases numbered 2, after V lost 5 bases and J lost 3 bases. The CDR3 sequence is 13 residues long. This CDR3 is CASSLDRDYGYTF. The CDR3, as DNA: TGTGCCAGCAGTCTGGACAGGGACTATGGCTACACCTTC.

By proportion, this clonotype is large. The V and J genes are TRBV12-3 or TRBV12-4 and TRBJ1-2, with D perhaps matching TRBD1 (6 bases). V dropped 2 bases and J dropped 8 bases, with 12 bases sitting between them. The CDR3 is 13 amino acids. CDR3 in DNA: TGTGCCAGCAGTTTAAGCAGGGGAGAAGGCTACACCTTC. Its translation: CASSLSRGEGYTF.

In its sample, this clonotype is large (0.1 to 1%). The CDR3 is CASRPGTAYGYTF. The CDR3, as DNA: TGTGCCAGCAGACCCGGGACAGCCTATGGCTACACCTTC. The rearrangement joins TRBV12-3 or TRBV12-4 to TRBJ1-2; 7 bases agree with TRBD1. This CDR3 region has 13 residues. V was clipped by 6 bases and J by 4 bases; unmatched bases: 5.

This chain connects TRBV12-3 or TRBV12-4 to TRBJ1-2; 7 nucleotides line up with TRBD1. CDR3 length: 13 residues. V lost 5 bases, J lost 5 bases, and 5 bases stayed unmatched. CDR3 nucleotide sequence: TGTGCCAGCAGTACGGGACAGACTTATGGCTACACCTTC. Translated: CASSTGQTYGYTF.

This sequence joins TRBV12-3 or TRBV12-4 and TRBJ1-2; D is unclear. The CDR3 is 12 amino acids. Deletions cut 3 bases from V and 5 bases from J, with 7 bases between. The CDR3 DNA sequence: TGTGCCAGCAGTTTCATGGGATATGGCTACACCTTC. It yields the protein CASSFMGYGYTF.

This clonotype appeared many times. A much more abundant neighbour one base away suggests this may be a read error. CDR3 coding DNA: TGTGCCAGCAGTTCTGGGGACAACCGGTGGGGTGGCTACACCTTC. Amino acids: CASSSGDNRWGGYTF. The chain carries TRBV12-3 or TRBV12-4 and TRBJ1-2, with a weak D call TRBD1 (6 bases). The CDR3 contains 15 residues. The V end was cut by 4 bases, the J end by 7 bases, with 19 bases between.

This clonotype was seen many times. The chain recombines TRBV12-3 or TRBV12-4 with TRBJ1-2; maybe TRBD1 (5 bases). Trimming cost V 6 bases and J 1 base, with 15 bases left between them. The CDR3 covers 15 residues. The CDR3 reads CASRNPVGRNYGYTF. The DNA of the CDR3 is TGTGCCAGCAGGAATCCAGTGGGGCGTAACTATGGCTACACCTTC.

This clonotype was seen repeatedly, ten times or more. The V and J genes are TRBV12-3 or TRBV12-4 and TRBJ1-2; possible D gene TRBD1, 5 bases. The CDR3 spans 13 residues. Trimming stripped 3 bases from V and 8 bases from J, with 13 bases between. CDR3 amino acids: CASSFGRAEGYTF. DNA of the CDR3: TGTGCCAGCAGTTTCGGCAGGGCGGAGGGCTACACCTTC.

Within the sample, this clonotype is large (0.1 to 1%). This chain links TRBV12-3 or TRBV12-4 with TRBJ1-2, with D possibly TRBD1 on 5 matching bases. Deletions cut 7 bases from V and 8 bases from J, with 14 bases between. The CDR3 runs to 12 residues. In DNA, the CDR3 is TGTGCCAGCACCAGGGACTATTTGGGCTACACCTTC. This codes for CASTRDYLGYTF.

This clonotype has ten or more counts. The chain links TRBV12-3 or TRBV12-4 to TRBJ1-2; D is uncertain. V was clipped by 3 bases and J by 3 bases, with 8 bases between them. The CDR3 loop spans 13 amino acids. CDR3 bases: TGTGCCAGCAGTTTTGAGGATCACTATGGCTACACCTTC. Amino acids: CASSFEDHYGYTF.

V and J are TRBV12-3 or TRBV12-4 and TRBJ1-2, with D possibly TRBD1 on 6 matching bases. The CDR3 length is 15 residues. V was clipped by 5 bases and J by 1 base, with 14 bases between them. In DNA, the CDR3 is TGTGCCAGCAGTCAAACCGGGACAAATAACTATGGCTACACCTTC. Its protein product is CASSQTGTNNYGYTF.